These T cell receptor beta chains were read from a single sample in a study of blood T cell repertoires in COVID-19. TCRdb keeps only in-frame clones here, not all; method: immunoSEQ multiplex PCR. The sample has under 200,000 clones, 70% to 90% seen once. Material for sequencing was PBMCs or T cells enriched from blood (not recorded which). These receptor sequences come from a woman aged 40-49 years in a cohort exposed to, infected with or recovered from COVID-19 (not recorded which). CDR3s include the opening cysteine and the closing phenylalanine or tryptophan. The D gene is left open where the match is weak. Clone sizes are given selectively: once, few, many, or a class where the clone is expanded.

TRBJ1-5,.,.,TRBV15,CATSRRGYQPQHF,TGTGCCACCAGCAGGCGGGGGTACCAGCCCCAGCATTTT
TRBJ1-1,.,.,TRBV6-1,CASSEGRNTEAFF,TGTGCCAGCAGTGAGGGGAGGAACACTGAAGCTTTCTTT
TRBJ2-3,TRBD1,.,TRBV15,CATRTGGPLGTDTQYF,TGTGCCACCAGAACAGGGGGGCCGCTTGGCACAGATACGCAGTATTTT
TRBJ1-6,.,.,TRBV6-5,CASTLAGVGNSPLHF,TGTGCCAGCACGCTGGCGGGGGTAGGGAATTCACCCCTCCACTTT
TRBJ2-3,TRBD2,.,TRBV5-1,CASSIRTSGRPTDTQYF,TGCGCCAGCAGCATACGGACTAGCGGGAGGCCCACAGATACGCAGTATTTT
TRBJ1-2,.,.,TRBV4-3,CASSQDFQGFNYGYTF,TGCGCCAGCAGCCAAGACTTCCAGGGATTTAACTATGGCTACACCTTC
TRBJ2-7,.,.,TRBV6-7,CASSYHPRLFLHYEQYF,TGTGCCAGCAGTTACCACCCCCGACTATTTCTTCACTACGAGCAGTACTTC
TRBJ1-2,.,.,TRBV27,CASSLNRNYGYTF,TGTGCCAGCAGTTTAAACAGAAACTATGGCTACACCTTC
TRBJ1-1,.,.,TRBV7-6,CASSHRQDTEAFF,TGTGCCAGCAGCCACAGACAGGACACTGAAGCTTTCTTT
TRBJ2-7,.,.,TRBV27,CASSQTSNYEQYF,TGTGCCAGCAGCCAAACATCCAACTACGAGCAGTACTTC
TRBJ1-1,TRBD1,.,TRBV7-6,CASSSGQGVGEAFF,TGTGCCAGCAGCTCGGGACAGGGCGTAGGGGAAGCTTTCTTT
TRBJ2-7,.,.,TRBV7-7,CASSLGQNYEQYF,TGTGCCAGCAGCTTAGGACAGAACTACGAGCAGTACTTC
TRBJ2-7,.,.,TRBV6-5,CASSYTGAEQYF,TGTGCCAGCAGTTACACCGGAGCCGAGCAGTACTTC
TRBJ2-7,.,.,TRBV27,CASSRTSDSIF,TGTGCCAGCAGCCGGACATCCGACTCCATCTTC
TRBJ2-5,.,.,TRBV28,CASKKDSQETQYF,TGTGCCAGCAAAAAGGACAGCCAAGAGACCCAGTACTTC
TRBJ2-1,TRBD2,few,TRBV7-2,CASRLLAGTYNEQFF,TGTGCCAGCCGTTTATTAGCGGGGACATACAATGAGCAGTTCTTC
TRBJ2-1,TRBD2,.,TRBV2,CASSPRGLASPSEQFF,TGTGCCAGCAGTCCCCGTGGACTAGCGAGTCCAAGCGAGCAGTTCTTC
TRBJ2-7,.,.,TRBV5-1,CASSLALSSYEQYF,TGCGCCAGCAGCTTGGCCCTAAGCTCCTACGAGCAGTACTTC
TRBJ1-1,.,.,TRBV10-3,CAISSQGLNTEAFF,TGTGCCATCAGTTCTCAGGGGTTGAACACTGAAGCTTTCTTT
TRBJ1-1,TRBD1,.,TRBV27,CASSLRGRQGLKGDTEAFF,TGTGCCAGCAGTTTAAGGGGGAGACAGGGCCTCAAAGGGGACACTGAAGCTTTCTTT
TRBJ1-1,.,few,TRBV4-1,CASTLNRGRTEAFF,TGCGCCAGCACCTTAAATCGGGGAAGAACTGAAGCTTTCTTT
TRBJ1-1,.,.,TRBV9,CASSVGAGKNTEAFF,TGTGCCAGCAGCGTAGGAGCAGGGAAGAACACTGAAGCTTTCTTT
TRBJ1-5,.,few,TRBV7-9,CASSFGGNQPQHF,TGTGCCAGCAGCTTTGGGGGGAATCAGCCCCAGCATTTT
TRBJ1-2,TRBD1,.,TRBV15,CATSSLSDRGRGGYTF,TGTGCCACCAGCAGTCTTTCCGACAGGGGGAGGGGTGGCTACACCTTC
TRBJ1-6,TRBD1,few,TRBV19,CASSTSDRAYNSPLHF,TGTGCCAGTAGTACGTCGGACAGGGCTTATAATTCACCCCTCCACTTT
TRBJ1-1,.,.,TRBV19,CASSRAGPRTEAFF,TGTGCCAGTAGCCGGGCGGGGCCTCGGACTGAAGCTTTCTTT
TRBJ2-1,TRBD1,once,TRBV5-6,CASSSRQGPYDEQFF,TGTGCCAGCAGTTCTAGACAGGGGCCTTACGATGAGCAGTTCTTC
TRBJ2-7,TRBD1,.,TRBV7-8,CASSSLGRGLSEQYF,TGTGCCAGCAGCTCCCTCGGCAGGGGGCTGAGCGAGCAGTACTTC
TRBJ2-1,.,.,TRBV6-2/TRBV6-3,CASSYSSDRGYNEQFF,TGTGCCAGCAGTTACTCGAGCGACCGGGGTTACAATGAGCAGTTCTTC
TRBJ1-2,TRBD1,once,TRBV3-1/TRBV3-2,CASRDRQGALKDGYTF,TGTGCCAGCAGGGATCGACAGGGGGCGCTTAAGGATGGCTACACCTTC
TRBJ1-2,TRBD1,.,TRBV7-9,CASSLQLDRPQDYGYTF,TGTGCCAGCAGCCTACAATTGGACAGGCCCCAGGACTATGGCTACACCTTC
TRBJ2-2,.,.,TRBV5-1,CASSSRGGDTGELFF,TGCGCCAGCAGCTCGAGGGGGGGCGACACCGGGGAGCTGTTTTTT
TRBJ2-5,TRBD1,.,TRBV3-1/TRBV3-2,CASSQDQGERETQYF,TGTGCCAGCAGCCAAGACCAGGGGGAGCGGGAGACCCAGTACTTC
TRBJ1-1,.,.,TRBV29-1,CSVELSHRATEAFF,TGCAGCGTTGAATTGTCCCACCGAGCGACTGAAGCTTTCTTT
TRBJ2-7,TRBD1,.,TRBV18,CASSPGTGAFAEQYF,TGTGCCAGCTCACCAGGGACAGGGGCATTCGCCGAGCAGTACTTC
TRBJ1-6,.,.,TRBV4-1,CASSQGGGHNNSPLHF,TGCGCCAGCAGCCAAGGGGGGGGGCATAATAATTCACCCCTCCACTTT
TRBJ1-1,.,.,TRBV3-1/TRBV3-2,CASSPRGGDETEAFF,TGTGCCAGCAGCCCTCGAGGGGGGGATGAGACTGAAGCTTTCTTT
TRBJ1-2,.,.,TRBV6-5,CASNSGLSPLYGYTF,TGTGCCAGCAACTCCGGGTTAAGCCCCCTTTATGGCTACACCTTC
TRBJ2-7,.,.,TRBV4-3,CASSQVSGGGYYEQYF,TGCGCCAGCAGCCAAGTCTCCGGCGGCGGGTACTACGAGCAGTACTTC
TRBJ2-7,.,.,TRBV19,CASRLGQGPAEQYF,TGTGCCAGTAGGTTGGGGCAGGGGCCCGCCGAGCAGTACTTC
TRBJ1-6,.,.,TRBV28,CASSLMGFNSPLHF,TGTGCCAGCAGTTTAATGGGCTTCAATTCACCCCTCCACTTT
TRBJ1-3,.,.,TRBV4-1,CASSQYEAQARSPGNTIYF,TGCGCCAGCAGCCAATACGAAGCCCAGGCCCGAAGCCCTGGAAACACCATATATTTT
TRBJ1-1,.,.,TRBV28,CASSFYREYTEAFF,TGTGCCAGCAGTTTCTACAGGGAGTACACTGAAGCTTTCTTT
TRBJ2-7,TRBD2,.,TRBV6-2/TRBV6-3,CASSRGLADHYEQYF,TGTGCCAGCAGTCGTGGACTAGCGGATCACTACGAGCAGTACTTC
TRBJ1-1,.,.,TRBV7-9,CASSLVGATEAFF,TGTGCCAGCAGCTTAGTAGGGGCCACTGAAGCTTTCTTT
TRBJ1-2,TRBD1,.,TRBV5-8,CASSPRTGSYGYTF,TGTGCCAGCAGTCCGAGGACAGGCTCCTATGGCTACACCTTC
TRBJ1-5,.,few,TRBV2,CASAISVNQPQHF,TGTGCCAGCGCGATTAGCGTCAATCAGCCCCAGCATTTT
TRBJ1-6,TRBD1,once,TRBV3-1/TRBV3-2,CASSLGQGYSPLHF,TGTGCCAGCAGCCTCGGACAGGGCTATTCACCCCTCCACTTT
TRBJ1-1,.,once,TRBV4-2,CASSQGGWSITEAFF,TGTGCCAGCAGCCAAGGAGGGTGGTCGATCACTGAAGCTTTCTTT
TRBJ2-7,.,once,TRBV28,CASSLMSAGDYEQYF,TGTGCCAGCAGTTTAATGAGTGCCGGAGACTACGAGCAGTACTTC
TRBJ2-2,TRBD2,.,TRBV27,CASSLSGGAAGELFF,TGTGCCAGCAGTTTATCCGGGGGGGCCGCCGGGGAGCTGTTTTTT
TRBJ1-5,.,.,TRBV28,CASTMVGVNNQPQHF,TGTGCCAGCACCATGGTAGGGGTGAACAATCAGCCCCAGCATTTT
TRBJ2-6,TRBD1,.,TRBV10-3,CAISGTGAGANVLTF,TGTGCCATCAGTGGAACAGGGGCTGGGGCCAACGTCCTGACTTTC